Listed below are T cell receptor beta chains from one sample, sequenced in a study of cytomegalovirus exposure and HLA in healthy donors. Sequenced by immunoSEQ multiplex PCR; TCRdb stores in-frame clones only, minus some. The sample lists 150,000 to 180,000 clones, 80% occurring once. Sequencing was carried out using PBMCs. The receptors here all came from a man aged 25 to 40 in good health and CMV-seropositive. Each CDR3 is given with its conserved first and last residue. The order of the fields is clone size, V gene, D gene, J gene, CDR3 DNA, CDR3 protein. A D gene is named only where the DNA matches it firmly. Size tells how often a clone was seen (once, few, many) or the class of an expanded clone, and some rows leave it out.

size: .
V: TRBV28
D: .
J: TRBJ2-3
DNA: TGTGCCAGCAGCACAGGCCTCACAGATACGCAGTATTTT
CDR3: CASSTGLTDTQYF

size: .
V: TRBV4-1
D: .
J: TRBJ2-7
DNA: TGCGCCAGCAGCCCCATCTTCACAGGAACCTACGAGCAGTACTTC
CDR3: CASSPIFTGTYEQYF

size: .
V: TRBV11-2
D: .
J: TRBJ2-1
DNA: TGTGCCAGCAGCCCGAGGCGGGGCTACAATGAGCAGTTCTTC
CDR3: CASSPRRGYNEQFF

size: once
V: TRBV29-1
D: TRBD2
J: TRBJ2-5
DNA: TGCAGCGTTGAGACTAGCGGGACGGGAGAGACCCAGTACTTC
CDR3: CSVETSGTGETQYF

size: .
V: TRBV28
D: .
J: TRBJ1-1
DNA: TGTGCCAGCAGCTGGGAGGACACTGAAGCTTTCTTT
CDR3: CASSWEDTEAFF

size: .
V: TRBV29-1
D: TRBD2
J: TRBJ2-3
DNA: TGCAGCGTTGAGACGGGAGGAACAGATACGCAGTATTTT
CDR3: CSVETGGTDTQYF

size: .
V: TRBV5-1
D: TRBD2
J: TRBJ2-3
DNA: TGCGCCAGCAGCTCCTTGACTAGCAGGGCTTCTCAGTATTTT
CDR3: CASSSLTSRASQYF

size: .
V: TRBV28
D: .
J: TRBJ2-7
DNA: TGTGCCAGCAGTTCCTCGGGACAAACCTACGAGCAGTACTTC
CDR3: CASSSSGQTYEQYF

size: .
V: TRBV4-1
D: .
J: TRBJ1-2
DNA: TGCGCCAGCAGCCAAGTCGCAGGGGAGGGCTATGGCTACACCTTC
CDR3: CASSQVAGEGYGYTF

size: once
V: TRBV2
D: .
J: TRBJ2-7
DNA: TGTGCCAGCAAACGGGTCCAAGGGGGCGAGCAGTACTTC
CDR3: CASKRVQGGEQYF

size: .
V: TRBV9
D: .
J: TRBJ2-3
DNA: TGTGCCAGCAGCTTCCAGGGTGAAGATACGCAGTATTTT
CDR3: CASSFQGEDTQYF

size: .
V: TRBV28
D: .
J: TRBJ1-2
DNA: TGTGCCAGCAGTCTTCGCTTGAGCAACTATGGCTACACCTTC
CDR3: CASSLRLSNYGYTF

size: .
V: TRBV28
D: .
J: TRBJ1-2
DNA: TGTGCCAGCACTCGCGGGGGCAGCGCGCTTTATGGCTACACCTTC
CDR3: CASTRGGSALYGYTF

size: .
V: TRBV9
D: TRBD2
J: TRBJ2-1
DNA: TGTGCCAGCAGCGGGAGCGGGAGGGCGAACAATGAGCAGTTCTTC
CDR3: CASSGSGRANNEQFF

size: .
V: TRBV6-5
D: .
J: TRBJ1-5
DNA: TGTGCCAGCACCCTTTTGGCGGGAAGGCAGCCCCAGCATTTT
CDR3: CASTLLAGRQPQHF

size: .
V: TRBV27
D: TRBD2
J: TRBJ2-1
DNA: TGTGCCAGCACCCCCGTCTTCGGGCTAGCGGGTAGGTCCGAGCAGTTCTTC
CDR3: CASTPVFGLAGRSEQFF

size: once
V: TRBV28
D: TRBD1
J: TRBJ1-1
DNA: TGTGCCAGCAGCCCAATCCAGGGGGTTGTATACACTGAAGCTTTCTTT
CDR3: CASSPIQGVVYTEAFF

size: .
V: TRBV6-7
D: .
J: TRBJ1-2
DNA: TGTGCCAGCAGTCCCGGGGGCACCTTC
CDR3: CASSPGGTF